Presented here are 32 T cell receptor beta chains from one specimen sequenced in a study of cytomegalovirus exposure and HLA in healthy donors. PCR used 60 Vbeta primers and 13 Jbeta primers. Method: immunoSEQ multiplex PCR; TCRdb's copy keeps in-frame clones and lacks some. The sample yields around 120,000 clones, approximately 83% seen once. Sequenced input: PBMCs. The origin of the receptors is a girl aged 2 to 10 in good health and CMV-seronegative.

V gene TRBV29-1 combines with J gene TRBJ2-6; a possible D gene is TRBD2 (7 bases). Germline values: CDR1 SQVTM, CDR2 ANQGSEA. This CDR3 spans 14 amino acids. Trimming took 5 bases from V and 3 from J, leaving 11 bases between them. DNA of the CDR3: TGCAGCGTTCCCGGGGGGCTTGGGGCCAACGTCCTGACTTTC. Its translation is CSVPGGLGANVLTF. The full variable domain, rest sourced from reference TRBV29-1 and TRBJ2-6, is SAVISQKPSRDICQRGTSLTIQCQVDSQVTMMFWYRQQPGQSLTLIATANQGSEATYESGFVIDKFPISRPNLTFSTLTVSNMSPEDSSIYLCSVPGGLGANVLTFGAGSRLTVL.

The chain couples TRBV19 to TRBJ2-1, with a weak D call TRBD2 (5 bases). V lost 7 bases, J lost 0 bases, and 13 bases lay in between. CDR3 size: 15 residues. Germline assignment: CDR1 LNHDA and CDR2 SQIVND (reference sequence). The chain's CDR3 is CASTTLGSSYNEQFF. The CDR3 DNA follows: TGTGCCAGTACCACCCTTGGGAGCTCCTACAATGAGCAGTTCTTC.

The J gene is TRBJ2-5, the V gene TRBV9, with unresolved D. The CDR3 consists of 15 residues. Germline CDR1 SGDLS, CDR2 YYNGEE. V lost 0 bases to trimming and J lost 2 bases, with 11 bases between them. CDR3 DNA sequence: TGTGCCAGCAGCGTAGGGTTGGCATCTCAAGAGACCCAGTACTTC. Its translation: CASSVGLASQETQYF.

The rearrangement links TRBV7-2 to TRBJ2-1, with TRBD2 matching 15 bases. The V gene's germline CDR1 is SGHTA and CDR2 FQGNSA. The length of the CDR3 is 16 residues. V lost 4 bases to trimming and J lost 8 bases; unmatched junction nucleotides: 6. CDR3 residues: CASSSPGLAGGYEQFF. The CDR3 nucleotides read TGTGCCAGCAGCTCACCGGGACTAGCGGGGGGTTATGAGCAGTTCTTC.

V is TRBV5-6 and J is TRBJ2-5; a possible D gene is TRBD1 (7 bases). CDR1 and CDR2 from the germline V gene are SGHDT and YYEEEE. The CDR3 consists of 16 residues. V was clipped by 0 bases and J by 5 bases, with 17 bases between them. The CDR3 loop is CASSLVFVSGGETQYF. The CDR3 bases are TGTGCCAGCAGCTTGGTTTTTGTATCAGGGGGGGAGACCCAGTACTTC.

This clone was seen just once. The chain employs TRBV28 and TRBJ2-3; D remains ambiguous. The V gene's germline CDR1 is MDHEN and CDR2 SYDVKM. V was clipped by 8 bases and J by 1 base, with 10 bases between them. There are 13 residues in the CDR3. The CDR3 sequence: CASEQPGTDTQYF. CDR3 sequence (DNA): TGTGCCAGCGAACAGCCAGGCACAGATACGCAGTATTTT.

This chain connects TRBV9 to TRBJ2-3; 7 bases fit TRBD2. V lost 1 base to trimming and J lost 1 base; unmatched junction nucleotides: 6. Germline V CDR1 and CDR2: SGDLS, YYNGEE. The CDR3 runs to 16 residues. Written as DNA, the CDR3 is TGTGCCAGCAGCGTAACGACGGGAGGCCGCACAGATACGCAGTATTTT. Translating it yields CASSVTTGGRTDTQYF.

For this clone: The sample has other DNA sequences that encode this CDR3 too. The V and J genes are TRBV6-5 and TRBJ1-1, with D maybe TRBD1 (6 bases). V was shortened by 0 bases and J by 5 bases, with 10 bases between the two germline ends. The CDR3 spans 14 residues. Germline V gives CDR1 MNHEY, CDR2 SVGAGI. The CDR3 DNA follows: TGTGCCAGCAGTTACTCCCGCAGGGGAACTGAAGCTTTCTTT. Its translation is CASSYSRRGTEAFF.

The chain links TRBV19 to TRBJ1-5; D remains ambiguous. The CDR3 is made up of 17 amino acids. The V gene's germline CDR1 is LNHDA and CDR2 SQIVND (reference sequence). Trimming took 6 bases from V and 0 from J, leaving 18 bases between them. The CDR3 DNA reads TGTGCCAGTAGACGAGCGTATCAGAGCTATAGCAATCAGCCCCAGCATTTT. This translates into CASRRAYQSYSNQPQHF.

This clone has only a few counts. This chain connects TRBV7-9 to TRBJ2-7, with a possible D match to TRBD2 (6 bases). The germline gives CDR1 SEHNR, CDR2 FQNEAQ (reference sequence). V was clipped by 0 bases and J by 3 bases, with 9 bases between them. This CDR3 spans 14 amino acids. The CDR3 nucleotides read TGTGCCAGCAGCTTAGCGGGGGGAAGCTACGAGCAGTACTTC. Its protein product is CASSLAGGSYEQYF.

The rearrangement links TRBV11-1 to TRBJ2-1; 9 bases are a match to TRBD2. Looked up from germline, CDR1 is SGHAT and CDR2 is FQDESV (reference sequence). V shed 4 bases and J 4 bases; nucleotides not matched to a gene: 8. This CDR3 is 16 amino acids long. The CDR3, as DNA: TGTGCCAGCAGCTCAAAGATAGCGGGGGTTTACAATGAGCAGTTCTTC. Protein: CASSSKIAGVYNEQFF.

The chain employs TRBV7-3 and TRBJ2-6; unclear D gene. This CDR3 comprises 15 residues. CDR1 SGHTA and CDR2 FQGTGA come from the germline V gene. The V end lost 0 bases, the J end lost 3 bases, and 6 bases lay between the germline ends. For the CDR3, the DNA is TGTGCCAGCAGCTTAACCCCGGGTGGGGCCAACGTCCTGACTTTC. Amino acid sequence: CASSLTPGGANVLTF.

The V call is TRBV14, the J call TRBJ2-3; D unresolved. V was clipped by 0 bases and J by 5 bases, with 6 bases between them. Germline CDR1 and CDR2: SGHDN and FVKESK. This CDR3 is 13 amino acids long. The DNA of the CDR3 is TGTGCCAGCAGCCAAGATCTAAGAGATACGCAGTATTTT. Protein product: CASSQDLRDTQYF. Combining the CDR3 with reference TRBV14 and TRBJ2-3 gives the whole variable domain EAGVTQFPSHSVIEKGQTVTLRCDPISGHDNLYWYRRVMGKEIKFLLHFVKESKQDESGMPNNRFLAERTGGTYSTLKVQPAELEDSGVYFCASSQDLRDTQYFGPGTRLTVL.

The genes are TRBV5-1 and TRBJ1-2, with 7 nucleotides matching TRBD1. In germline, CDR1 is SGHRS, CDR2 YFSETQ. J was trimmed by 3 bases and V by 3 bases; bases with no gene match: 2. CDR3 length: 13 residues. Here the CDR3 reads CASSSTGYYGYTF. DNA for the CDR3: TGCGCCAGCAGCTCGACAGGGTACTATGGCTACACCTTC.

This rearrangement joins TRBV5-1 to TRBJ2-7; no firm D call. The V gene lost 4 bases and the J gene lost 3 bases, with 11 bases spanning the gap. The germline V gene has CDR1 SGHRS and CDR2 YFSETQ. The CDR3 consists of 13 residues. CDR3: CASSHDTHYEQYF. The CDR3 bases are TGCGCCAGCAGCCACGACACGCACTACGAGCAGTACTTC.

V gene TRBV11-2 combines with J gene TRBJ2-1; no firm D call. CDR1 and CDR2 from the germline V gene are SGHAT and FQNNGV. CDR3 length: 13 residues. Trimming stripped 4 bases from V and 7 bases from J, with 11 bases between. Here the CDR3 reads CASSSHHSNEQFF. CDR3 nucleotide sequence: TGTGCCAGCAGCTCCCACCACAGTAATGAGCAGTTCTTC. Together with reference TRBV11-2 and TRBJ2-1, the CDR3 gives the full variable domain: EAGVAQSPRYKIIEKRQSVAFWCNPISGHATLYWYQQILGQGPKLLIQFQNNGVVDDSQLPKDRFSAERLKGVDSTLKIQPAKLEDSAVYLCASSSHHSNEQFFGPGTRLTVL.

V is TRBV5-4 and J is TRBJ1-2; 10 nucleotides agree with TRBD1. Germline V gives CDR1 SGHNT, CDR2 YYREEE (reference sequence). J lost 8 bases, V lost 5 bases, and 6 bases had no gene match. The CDR3 runs 13 residues. This CDR3 is CASSNDRGLGYTF. The CDR3 nucleotides read TGTGCCAGCAGTAACGACAGGGGGCTCGGCTACACCTTC.

The V gene is TRBV5-1, the J gene TRBJ2-5; TRBD2 might be the D (6 bases). V lost 0 bases and J lost 2, with 8 bases in between. This CDR3 region has 14 residues. The germline V gene has CDR1 SGHRS and CDR2 YFSETQ. The CDR3 region is CASSLVGGQETQYF. DNA of the CDR3: TGCGCCAGCAGCTTGGTGGGGGGACAAGAGACCCAGTACTTC.

The genes are TRBV5-1 and TRBJ2-1, with TRBD2 matching 10 bases. V dropped 6 bases and J dropped 1; count of bases not matched to a gene: 4. The V gene's germline CDR1 is SGHRS and CDR2 YFSETQ. This CDR3 is built from 15 residues. CDR3 sequence (DNA): TGCGCCAGCACCGTAGCGGGGGGTTCCTACAATGAGCAGTTCTTC. Protein product: CASTVAGGSYNEQFF. Full variable domain (outside the CDR3, taken from reference TRBV5-1 and TRBJ2-1): KAGVTQTPRYLIKTRGQQVTLSCSPISGHRSVSWYQQTPGQGLQFLFEYFSETQRNKGNFPGRFSGRQFSNSRSEMNVSTLELGDSALYLCASTVAGGSYNEQFFGPGTRLTVL.

This clone was seen once. The chain couples TRBV11-2 to TRBJ2-3, with a weak D call TRBD2 (5 bases). Trimming pared 6 bases from V and 0 bases from J, leaving 13 bases between. The CDR3 contains 15 residues. CDR1 and CDR2 (germline): SGHAT, FQNNGV. The CDR3 loop reads CASSAGRRSTDTQYF. CDR3 bases: TGTGCCAGCAGTGCTGGCCGGAGGAGCACAGATACGCAGTATTTT.

The rearrangement joins TRBV4-3 to TRBJ2-1; 9 bases line up with TRBD2. V trimming: 5 bases; J trimming: 4 bases; junction bases outside the gene matches: 9. The V gene's germline CDR1 is LGHNA and CDR2 YSLEER. The CDR3 sequence is 16 residues long. The CDR3 here is CASSGRSGGDYNEQFF. In DNA form, the CDR3 reads TGCGCCAGCAGCGGACGTAGCGGGGGAGATTACAATGAGCAGTTCTTC.

This clone showed up just a few times. This sequence joins TRBV5-6 and TRBJ1-6, with D perhaps TRBD1 (5 bases). The CDR3 has 15 amino acids. V lost 0 bases to trimming and J lost 7 bases, with 11 bases between them. CDR1 SGHDT and CDR2 YYEEEE come from the germline V gene. The CDR3 DNA sequence: TGTGCCAGCAGCTTGGGGGGGGTCCTCAATTCACCCCTCCACTTT. This sequence encodes CASSLGGVLNSPLHF.

CDR3 in amino acids: CASSFGTNTGELFF. The CDR3 DNA is TGTGCCAGCAGCTTCGGTACGAACACCGGGGAGCTGTTTTTT. V gene TRBV7-3 combines with J gene TRBJ2-2; D is ambiguous. V was clipped by 3 bases and J by 0 bases, with 5 bases between them. This CDR3 is built from 14 residues. Germline assignment: CDR1 SGHTA and CDR2 FQGTGA.

The CDR3 reads CASGGGGAYGYTF. DNA of the CDR3: TGTGCCAGTGGTGGAGGGGGCGCGTATGGCTACACCTTC. V is TRBV5-4 and J is TRBJ1-2; 7 bases line up with TRBD1. J was trimmed by 5 bases and V by 8 bases; bases with no gene match: 9. Looked up from germline, CDR1 is SGHNT and CDR2 is YYREEE (reference sequence). The CDR3 consists of 13 residues.

This clone showed up just a few times. The J gene is TRBJ2-4, the V gene TRBV15; tentative D call: TRBD2 (6 bases). Germline V gene data show CDR1 as LNHNV and CDR2 as YYDKDF (reference sequence). This CDR3 spans 14 amino acids. Trimming stripped 0 bases from V and 7 bases from J, with 10 bases between. The DNA for the CDR3 is TGTGCCACCAGCAGAGAGGGGGGAATCAACATTCAGTACTTC. Encoded protein: CATSREGGINIQYF. Full variable domain (outside the CDR3, taken from reference TRBV15 and TRBJ2-4): DAMVIQNPRYQVTQFGKPVTLSCSQTLNHNVMYWYQQKSSQAPKLLFHYYDKDFNNEADTPDNFQSRRPNTSFCFLDIRSPGLGDTAMYLCATSREGGINIQYFGAGTRLSVL.

The CDR3 bases are TGTGCCAGCAGCTTGGGAAGAGCGGGCTATGGCTACACCTTC. Its translation is CASSLGRAGYGYTF. The rearrangement joins TRBV5-8 to TRBJ1-2; D is undetermined. The CDR3 length is 14 residues. Trimming stripped 0 bases from V and 4 bases from J, with 10 bases between. The germline gives CDR1 SGHTS, CDR2 YDEGEE.

This clone appeared a few times. The rearrangement links TRBV28 to TRBJ1-1; 8 nucleotides match TRBD1. From germline, CDR1 is MDHEN and CDR2 SYDVKM. Losses at the gene ends were 6 bases for V and 2 bases for J; bases not matched to a gene: 8. This CDR3 spans 15 amino acids. The CDR3 DNA is TGTGCCAGCAGAGGGGGGACAGGTTCTAACACTGAAGCTTTCTTT. This translates into CASRGGTGSNTEAFF.

The genes are TRBV5-1 and TRBJ1-2, with 9 bases aligning to TRBD1. The V and J ends lost 4 bases and 2 bases, in that order; junction bases with no gene match: 6. Germline V gene data show CDR1 as SGHRS and CDR2 as YFSETQ. This CDR3 comprises 15 residues. The CDR3 bases are TGCGCCAGCAGCACAATACAGGGGGCGAACTATGGCTACACCTTC. Amino acids: CASSTIQGANYGYTF.

The V call is TRBV4-3, the J call TRBJ1-1; weak D call: TRBD1 (6 bases). The CDR3 length is 16 residues. The V gene's germline CDR1 is LGHNA and CDR2 YSLEER. Trimming removed 0 bases from V and 0 bases from J, with 11 bases in between. The CDR3 loop reads CASSQDPGALNTEAFF. CDR3 DNA: TGCGCCAGCAGCCAAGATCCAGGGGCCTTGAACACTGAAGCTTTCTTT.

The V and J genes are TRBV6-6 and TRBJ1-5, with 7 bases that match TRBD1. The CDR3 spans 13 residues. The germline gives CDR1 MNHNY, CDR2 SVGAGI (reference sequence). The V segment lost 4 bases and the J segment 6 bases; nucleotides outside the gene matches: 3. Here the CDR3 DNA reads TGTGCCAGCAGTTTACAGGGGTCTCAGCCCCAGCATTTT. It yields the protein CASSLQGSQPQHF.

The CDR3 nucleotides are TGTGCCAGCAGTTACAGACTAGCGGGGGACTACGAGCAGTACTTC. Amino acids: CASSYRLAGDYEQYF. The chain has TRBV6-5 and TRBJ2-7; 12 positions agree with TRBD2. The CDR3 runs to 15 residues. The germline V gene has CDR1 MNHEY and CDR2 SVGAGI. Trimming at V came to 2 bases and at J to 3 bases, leaving 2 bases not matched to a gene.

This clone has a handful of counts. The genes are TRBV6-1 and TRBJ2-5, with 9 bases matching TRBD2. This CDR3 contains 17 residues. V was clipped by 2 bases and J by 4 bases; unmatched bases: 11. CDR1 is MNHNS, CDR2 SASEGT, per germline. The CDR3 region is CASSEQVAGVNRETQYF. CDR3 nucleotides: TGTGCCAGCAGTGAACAAGTAGCGGGAGTAAACCGAGAGACCCAGTACTTC.